This passage covers 10 T cell receptor beta chains from one sample sequenced in a study of blood T cell repertoires in COVID-19. Assay used: immunoSEQ multiplex PCR; TCRdb lists only in-frame clones, some missing. The sample has roughly 70,000 clones; roughly 80% are singletons. The sequencing input was peripheral blood. Every receptor here comes from a man in his fifties or sixties with acute or convalescent COVID-19.

Details on this clone: Other DNA sequences of this sample code for an identical CDR3. V usage is TRBV2 and J usage is TRBJ1-1, with 7 bases matching TRBD1. J was trimmed by 1 base and V by 4 bases; bases with no gene match: 6. The CDR3 length is 15 residues. CDR1 SNHLY and CDR2 FYNNEI come from the germline V gene. Written as DNA, the CDR3 is TGTGCCAGCAGTGCGCTCAGGGGGGCGAACACTGAAGCTTTCTTT. This gives the protein CASSALRGANTEAFF.

This chain links TRBV4-2 with TRBJ1-4; TRBD1 might be the D (6 bases). Trimming took 4 bases from V and 5 from J, leaving 17 bases between them. Germline CDR1 is LGHNA and CDR2 is YNFKEQ. The CDR3 has 16 residues. The CDR3: CASSPTSQGINEKLFF. The DNA for the CDR3 is TGTGCCAGCAGCCCTACTTCACAGGGAATAAATGAAAAACTGTTTTTT.

This chain uses TRBV7-2 with TRBJ2-5; 13 bases agree with TRBD2. Germline values: CDR1 SGHTA, CDR2 FQGNSA. CDR3 length: 17 amino acids. After removal of 3 bases from V and 2 bases from J, the junction contained 6 bases not matched to a gene. The CDR3 spells CASSFSGTSGAQETQYF. The CDR3 nucleotides are TGTGCCAGCAGCTTCTCCGGGACTAGCGGGGCACAAGAGACCCAGTACTTC.

This clone was seen many times. The chain carries TRBV2 and TRBJ2-3, with D possibly TRBD1 on 5 matching bases. The germline V gene encodes CDR1 SNHLY and CDR2 FYNNEI. Trimming took off 8 bases at V and 1 base at J, with 13 bases between the two ends. CDR3 length: 14 residues. The CDR3 DNA reads as TGTGCCAGCGGCGATCTGACAGGCACAGATACGCAGTATTTT. It is translated as CASGDLTGTDTQYF. Full variable domain (remainder filled in from reference TRBV2 and TRBJ2-3): EPEVTQTPSHQVTQMGQEVILRCVPISNHLYFYWYRQILGQKVEFLVSFYNNEISEKSEIFDDQFSVERPDGSNFTLKIRSTKLEDSAMYFCASGDLTGTDTQYFGPGTRLTVL.

The chain couples TRBV11-2 to TRBJ2-1; 9 bases are shared with TRBD2. With V trimmed by 5 bases and J by 10 bases, 12 bases remained unmatched. CDR1 is SGHAT, CDR2 FQNNGV, per germline. The CDR3 runs to 15 residues. This chain's CDR3 is CASSPTSGALPEQFF. DNA of the CDR3: TGTGCCAGCAGCCCGACTAGCGGTGCACTTCCGGAGCAGTTCTTC.

This clone appeared a single time. The J gene is TRBJ1-4, the V gene TRBV19, with D tentatively TRBD1 (5 bases). The ends were cut back, 4 bases at V and 4 bases at J, with 10 bases in the middle. Germline CDR1 is LNHDA and CDR2 is SQIVND (reference sequence). This CDR3 is 14 amino acids long. The CDR3 protein is CASSTGFFNEKLFF. In nucleotides, the CDR3 is TGTGCCAGTAGTACAGGGTTCTTTAATGAAAAACTGTTTTTT.

The chain combines TRBV3-1 (or the pseudogene TRBV3-2) with TRBJ2-1; 13 nucleotides agree with TRBD2. Germline CDR1 LGHDT, CDR2 YNNKEL (reference sequence). The CDR3 loop spans 15 amino acids. The J segment lost 8 bases and the V segment lost 4 bases, leaving 5 bases of the junction unmatched. CDR3 bases: TGTGCCAGCAGCCTTCGGACTAGCGGGAGCTATGAGCAGTTCTTC. Amino acids: CASSLRTSGSYEQFF.

This chain uses TRBV6-5 with TRBJ1-2; unclear D gene. Trimming pared 7 bases from V and 2 bases from J, leaving 11 bases between. The CDR3 runs 13 residues. The germline V gene encodes CDR1 MNHEY and CDR2 SVGAGI. CDR3 DNA: TGTGCCAGCAAACCACCGGGGAACTATGGCTACACCTTC. It encodes CASKPPGNYGYTF.

The V and J genes are TRBV10-3 and TRBJ1-1; a possible D gene is TRBD1 (6 bases). This CDR3 spans 13 amino acids. CDR1 is ENHRY, CDR2 SYGVKD, per germline. V shed 6 bases and J shed 0 bases, with 8 bases lying between them. CDR3 region: CAIRTGMNTEAFF. In DNA form, the CDR3 reads TGTGCCATCAGGACAGGAATGAACACTGAAGCTTTCTTT.

The chain couples TRBV9 to TRBJ2-2; 8 positions agree with TRBD2. In germline, CDR1 is SGDLS, CDR2 YYNGEE. Trimming removed 1 base from V and 4 bases from J; junction bases left unmatched: 6. This CDR3 is 16 amino acids long. The CDR3, as DNA: TGTGCCAGCAGCGTATATAGCGGGGAGGGCACCGGGGAGCTGTTTTTT. It specifies CASSVYSGEGTGELFF.